This entry is about one T cell receptor (beta chain). Its target is not known. This entry belongs to a study of CD8+ T cells in alopecia areata. General study points: Higher clonality than in normal scalp was seen in lesional scalp, especially alopecia totalis/universalis.

Extracted from the samples, RNA was reverse transcribed into cDNA to serve as the sequencing template. The method was immunoSEQ multiplex PCR; TCRdb's version includes in-frame clones alone and lacks a portion of them. Among some 110,000 clones listed, more than 30% were seen once. Sampling of alopecia areata patients yielded lesional scalp punch biopsies as well as peripheral blood. The sequence was collected from a human donor with alopecia areata. Material for sequencing was CD4+ T cells sorted from blood.

The CDR3 coding sequence is TGTGCCAGCAGCCCGGGGACTAGCTACGAGCAGTACTTC. This sequence encodes CASSPGTSYEQYF. The chain recombines TRBV27 with TRBJ2-7; 8 nucleotides line up with TRBD2. The CDR3 is 13 amino acids. The ends lost 6 bases at V and 3 bases at J; junction bases unmatched: 4. CDR1 is MNHEY and CDR2 is SMNVEV in the germline V gene (reference sequence).